These 31 T cell receptor beta chains were sequenced from one sample in a study of metastatic and nonmetastatic thyroid tumors. Before thyroid surgery, none of the patients had received any treatment. TCRdb reanalyzed the PCR reads with MiXCR. The sample contains about 30,000 clones, less than 14% of which appear only once. Sequenced: blood. All receptors come from a female donor with papillary thyroid cancer or a benign thyroid nodule (not recorded which). Some clones in this sample may be carry-over from other donors' samples.

In this sample, this clone turned up many times. For the CDR3, the DNA is TGTGCCAGCAGTTTCTCTGCCCTAGACTATGGCTACACCTTC. Its translation is CASSFSALDYGYTF. The genes are TRBV6-5 and TRBJ1-2; unclear D gene. The germline V gene encodes CDR1 MNHEY and CDR2 SVGAGI. Trimming shortened V by 4 bases and J by 3 bases, and 12 bases separated the two germline ends. The CDR3 is made up of 14 amino acids.

This clone was detected many times. The chain employs TRBV6-2 or TRBV6-3 and TRBJ2-5; no clear D gene. The CDR3 is 14 residues long. The germline V and J ends were trimmed by 7 bases and 5 bases, with 17 bases remaining between them. Germline CDR1 MNHEY, CDR2 SVGEGT. CDR3 nucleotide sequence: TGTGCCAGCACAATACAACCTATCCGGGAGACCCAGTACTTC. This encodes CASTIQPIRETQYF.

Worth noting for this clone: An end of the junction differs from the germline gene, which may be a read error. The CDR3: CSAPPRDANQPRHF. CDR3 DNA sequence: TGCAGTGCTCCACCCAGGGACGCCAATCAGCCCCGGCATTTT. This rearrangement joins TRBV20-1 to TRBJ1-5; D might be TRBD1 (5 bases). The CDR3 sequence is 14 residues long. Germline V gene sequence: CDR1 DFQATT, CDR2 SNEGSKA (reference sequence).

Ten or more counts support this clone. V usage is TRBV5-4 and J usage is TRBJ2-1, with D possibly matching TRBD2 (6 bases). The length of the CDR3 is 15 residues. Germline-derived CDR1 and CDR2 are SGHNT and YYREEE (reference sequence). The germline V and J ends were trimmed by 4 bases and 0 bases, with 11 bases remaining between them. The DNA of the CDR3 is TGTGCCAGCAGCAGGGACTCTAGCTCCTACAATGAGCAGTTCTTC. Its translation is CASSRDSSSYNEQFF.

A remark on this clone: A much larger clone differs from this one at a single base, so this may be a read error. This chain joins TRBV6-1 and TRBJ2-2, with TRBD1 as a possible D gene (7 bases). CDR3 length equals 15 residues. Germline V gives CDR1 MNHNS, CDR2 SASEGT. CDR3 sequence: CASSEVSGGIGEMFF. As DNA, the CDR3 is TGTGCCAGCAGTGAGGTTTCAGGGGGGATCGGGGAGATGTTTTTT.

In its sample, this clone was seen a few times. This rearrangement joins TRBV6-1 to TRBJ2-7, with a weak D call TRBD2 (5 bases). The germline V gene encodes CDR1 MNHNS and CDR2 SASEGT. The CDR3 loop spans 15 amino acids. Between the trimmed V and J ends, which lost 6 bases and 4 bases, there was a span of 19 bases. The CDR3 sequence: CASSDPTRGAYEQYF. As DNA, the CDR3 is TGTGCCAGCAGCGACCCTACTAGAGGAGCGTACGAGCAGTACTTC.

This clone showed up just a few times. CDR3 sequence: CASSGLAISSTDTQYF. The CDR3 DNA sequence: TGTGCCAGCAGTGGACTAGCGATATCTAGCACAGATACGCAGTATTTT. This chain uses TRBV2 with TRBJ2-3; 8 bases map to TRBD2. V lost 4 bases and J lost 0; bases outside the gene matches: 6. Germline assignment: CDR1 SNHLY and CDR2 FYNNEI. The length of the CDR3 is 16 residues.

This clone was recorded a few times. The chain combines TRBV6-1 with TRBJ2-7; 8 nucleotides agree with TRBD1. V trimming: 3 bases; J trimming: 5 bases; junction bases outside the gene matches: 9. The CDR3 sequence is 15 residues long. Per germline, CDR1 MNHNS and CDR2 SASEGT. CDR3: CASSESQGAPHEQYF. The CDR3 bases are TGTGCCAGCAGTGAGTCTCAGGGGGCGCCCCACGAGCAGTACTTC.

The chain links TRBV5-1 to TRBJ2-7; 8 bases match TRBD2. Looked up from germline, CDR1 is SGHRS and CDR2 is YFSETQ. This CDR3 is 14 amino acids long. With 4 bases clipped from V and 6 bases from J, the junction kept 9 bases outside the gene matches. For the CDR3, the DNA is TGCGCCAGCAGCCCCAGCGGGAGCTCTTCCGAGCAGTACGTC. It specifies CASSPSGSSSEQYV.

There are many counts of this clone. The J gene is TRBJ2-5, the V gene TRBV24-1; D assignment may be TRBD1 or TRBD2 (5 bases each). V was trimmed by 3 bases and J by 5 bases, leaving 9 bases between them. Germline values: CDR1 KGHDR, CDR2 SFDVKD. The CDR3 is 13 amino acids. The CDR3: CATSDDWGETQYF. The CDR3, as DNA: TGTGCCACCAGTGATGATTGGGGGGAGACCCAGTACTTC.

This clone was observed at least ten times. The rearrangement uses TRBV6-4 and TRBJ2-3; a weak D match, TRBD2 (5 bases). The CDR3 is made up of 15 amino acids. Trimming removed 5 bases at V and 1 base at J, with 13 bases between. Germline-derived CDR1 and CDR2 are MRHNA and SNTAGT. CDR3: CASSTDSLGTDTQYF. The CDR3 DNA follows: TGTGCCAGCAGTACGGACTCCCTGGGCACAGATACGCAGTATTTT.

This clone was seen many times. J is TRBJ1-6 and V is TRBV2; possibly TRBD1 for D (6 bases). The ends were cut back, 6 bases at V and 8 bases at J, with 11 bases in the middle. There are 13 residues in the CDR3. Germline V gives CDR1 SNHLY, CDR2 FYNNEI. The CDR3 reads CASRGTRDSPLHF. The CDR3 bases are TGTGCCAGCAGGGGGACAAGAGATTCACCCCTCCACTTT.

As to this clone: Because it lacks the conserved phenylalanine or tryptophan at the end, this CDR3 is likely a read error. The DNA is omitted, as the CDR3 cannot be located on it reliably, and the CDR3 follows TCRdb's listing. V is TRBV10-2 and J is TRBJ2-5. Germline CDR1 reads WSHSY; CDR2 reads SAAADI. The CDR3 has 11 amino acids, counting both end residues. This CDR3 reads CASAQAETHYI.

This clone occurred many times. A much larger clone lies one base from this, so it may be a read error. The J gene is TRBJ1-4, the V gene TRBV7-9, with TRBD1 identical over 8 bases. There are 14 residues in the CDR3. Germline V gene sequence: CDR1 SEHNR, CDR2 FQNEAQ (reference sequence). As DNA, the CDR3 is TGTACCAGCAGCTTGACAGGGGTGGATGAAAAACTGTTTTTT. Translated, it gives CTSSLTGVDEKLFF.

This clone was observed at least ten times. J is TRBJ1-1 and V is TRBV7-8; no reliable D call. The CDR3 has 12 residues. From germline, CDR1 is SGHVS and CDR2 FQNEAQ. V was shortened by 3 bases and J by 1 base, with 3 bases between the two germline ends. The DNA of the CDR3 is TGTGCCAGCAGCTTCCCGAACACTGAAGCTTTCTTT. Translation: CASSFPNTEAFF.

This clone was detected many times. The J gene is TRBJ2-7, the V gene TRBV30; D is perhaps TRBD2 (6 bases). The CDR3 is 13 residues long. Germline CDR1 and CDR2: GTSNPN and SVGIG (reference sequence). The V gene lost 0 bases and the J gene lost 1 base, with 7 bases spanning the gap. CDR3 residues: CAWSVEGSYEQYF. The CDR3 DNA follows: TGTGCCTGGAGTGTGGAGGGGTCCTACGAGCAGTACTTC.

A few counts support this clone. The chain couples TRBV28 to TRBJ2-5, with 7 bases fitting TRBD1. Germline V CDR1 and CDR2: MDHEN, SYDVKM. CDR3 length: 14 amino acids. Unmatched junction bases numbered 6, after V lost 3 bases and J lost 5 bases. CDR3 residues: CASSFRTGRETQYF. Written as DNA, the CDR3 is TGTGCCAGCAGTTTTCGGACAGGTCGTGAGACCCAGTACTTC.

This clone was seen many times. V and J are TRBV7-6 and TRBJ2-3; a weak D match, TRBD2 (5 bases). The CDR3 has 13 residues. The germline V gene encodes CDR1 SGHVS and CDR2 FNYEAQ. Trimming removed 4 bases from V and 9 bases from J, with 14 bases in between. CDR3 residues: CASSSIATGTQYF. The CDR3 DNA sequence: TGTGCCAGCAGCTCAATAGCGACTGGAACGCAGTATTTT. The whole variable domain, filled in from reference TRBV7-6 and TRBJ2-3, reads GAGVSQSPRYKVTKRGQDVALRCDPISGHVSLYWYRQALGQGPEFLTYFNYEAQQDKSGLPNDRFSAERPEGSISTLTIQRTEQRDSAMYRCASSSIATGTQYFGPGTRLTVL.

This clone was recorded many times. The chain is built from TRBV7-9 and TRBJ2-2; 7 bases map to TRBD1. This CDR3 spans 15 amino acids. CDR1 SEHNR and CDR2 FQNEAQ come from the germline V gene (reference sequence). Trimming at V came to 2 bases and at J to 7 bases, leaving 7 bases not matched to a gene. The CDR3 sequence: CASSLKGGDHGELFF. The CDR3 DNA reads as TGTGCCAGCAGCTTAAAAGGGGGCGACCACGGGGAGCTGTTTTTT.

This clone was seen repeatedly, ten times or more. This chain uses TRBV20-1 with TRBJ2-1; D perhaps matches TRBD2 (5 bases). Germline-derived CDR1 and CDR2 are DFQATT and SNEGSKA (reference sequence). This CDR3 has 18 residues. V was clipped by 0 bases and J by 0 bases, with 18 bases between them. CDR3 sequence: CSARENGKKFDSYNEQFF. As DNA, the CDR3 is TGCAGTGCTAGAGAGAACGGGAAAAAATTCGACTCCTACAATGAGCAGTTCTTC.

The sample holds many counts of this clone. V and J are TRBV6-6 and TRBJ2-1; TRBD2 aligns across 8 bases. Germline lookup yields CDR1 MNHNY and CDR2 SVGAGI (reference sequence). This CDR3 contains 16 residues. With V trimmed by 2 bases and J by 8 bases, 11 bases remained unmatched. The chain's CDR3 is CASSYVGSGTWDEQFF. CDR3 nucleotides: TGTGCCAGCAGTTACGTGGGTAGCGGGACTTGGGATGAGCAGTTCTTC.

This clone occurred many times. Other DNA variants within this sample encode the same CDR3. The chain couples TRBV7-6 to TRBJ2-1; 9 bases match TRBD2. Per germline, CDR1 SGHVS and CDR2 FNYEAQ. Trimming removed 5 bases from V and 6 bases from J; junction bases left unmatched: 14. CDR3 length: 17 amino acids. CDR3 protein: CASSLRAGGGEGNEQFF. The CDR3 DNA reads as TGTGCCAGCAGCCTAAGAGCGGGAGGAGGAGAGGGCAATGAGCAGTTCTTC.

Many counts were recorded for this clone. This chain connects TRBV6-1 to TRBJ2-3; no clear D. Trimming took off 4 bases at V and 0 bases at J, with 11 bases between the two ends. Germline V gene data show CDR1 as MNHNS and CDR2 as SASEGT. The CDR3 spans 15 residues. CDR3 loop: CASSVYRASTDTQYF. The CDR3 region has the DNA TGTGCCAGCAGTGTTTACAGAGCTAGCACAGATACGCAGTATTTT.

This clone was seen at least ten times. The gene calls are TRBV3-1 and TRBJ2-7; D is unresolved. The CDR3 is made up of 14 amino acids. V shed 3 bases and J shed 0 bases, with 9 bases lying between them. Germline CDR1 is LGHDT and CDR2 is YNNKEL (reference sequence). The CDR3 nucleotides read TGTGCCAGCAGCCAGGGAAGGCGCTCCTACGAGCAGTACTTC. Residues: CASSQGRRSYEQYF.

This clone was picked up many times. The chain has TRBV14 and TRBJ2-1, with 8 bases aligning to TRBD2. The V and J ends lost 0 bases and 9 bases, in that order; junction bases with no gene match: 7. CDR1 and CDR2 from the germline V gene are SGHDN and FVKESK. This CDR3 is built from 15 residues. The CDR3 DNA is TGTGCCAGCAGCCAAGAGACGGGGGGGGGCCCTGAGCAGTTCTTC. It is translated as CASSQETGGGPEQFF.

This clone was observed many times. The conserved phenylalanine or tryptophan normally closing the CDR3 is absent here, so this likely arose from a read error. V is TRBV6-4 and J is TRBJ2-2; D ambiguous. Germline V CDR1 and CDR2: MRHNA, SNTAGT. V was cut by 0 bases and J by 6 bases, with 5 bases left in between. The CDR3 has 13 amino acids. In nucleotides, the CDR3 is TGTGCCAGCAGTGACTCGCAAGCCGGGGAGCTGTTTTCT. Its protein product is CASSDSQAGELFS.

The sample holds many counts of this clone. The chain has TRBV30 and TRBJ2-7, with 8 bases aligning to TRBD1. The J segment lost 2 bases and the V segment lost 5 bases, leaving 5 bases of the junction unmatched. The CDR3 is 13 amino acids. Germline values: CDR1 GTSNPN, CDR2 SVGIG (reference sequence). The CDR3 is CAWSRDRPYEQYF. DNA of the CDR3: TGTGCCTGGTCCCGGGACAGGCCCTACGAGCAGTACTTC.

This clone was detected ten times or more. The chain employs TRBV5-4 and TRBJ2-7, with 11 nucleotides matching TRBD1. Germline V gives CDR1 SGHNT, CDR2 YYREEE (reference sequence). The CDR3 extends over 14 amino acids. The V and J ends lost 6 bases and 7 bases, in that order; junction bases with no gene match: 9. The CDR3 is CASIPGQGAREQYF. The CDR3 coding sequence is TGTGCCAGCATCCCCGGACAGGGGGCGCGTGAGCAGTACTTC.

This chain connects TRBV6-1 to TRBJ2-2, with 8 bases fitting TRBD2. This CDR3 region has 15 residues. CDR1 is MNHNS, CDR2 SASEGT, per germline. After removal of 6 bases from V and 6 bases from J, the junction contained 9 bases not matched to a gene. This CDR3 is CASRAGLAGSGELFF. The CDR3 region has the DNA TGTGCCAGCAGAGCGGGATTAGCGGGATCCGGGGAGCTGTTTTTT.

This clone appeared many times. This chain links TRBV11-3 with TRBJ2-7, with 9 bases matching TRBD2. The CDR3 is 16 amino acids. Germline V gives CDR1 SGHNT, CDR2 YENEEA. Trimming took 1 base from V and 2 from J; bases not matched to a gene: 6. DNA for the CDR3: TGTGCCAGCAGCTTAGTCGGGGCGGGAGGGACCTACGAGCAGTACTTC. It yields the protein CASSLVGAGGTYEQYF.

The chain is built from TRBV5-1 and TRBJ2-1; 14 bases match TRBD2. The ends lost 5 bases at V and 7 bases at J; junction bases unmatched: 5. The germline CDR1 and CDR2 sequences are SGHRS and YFSETQ. The CDR3 loop spans 15 amino acids. CDR3: CASRSTSGGVNEQFF. The CDR3 DNA is TGCGCCAGCAGATCGACTAGCGGGGGGGTTAATGAGCAGTTCTTC.